Each of the 25 T cell receptor beta chains below was sequenced from the same sample in a study of kidney transplant recipient with SARS-CoV-2 infection. TCRdb redid the calling of the reads with MiXCR, one entry per CDR3 protein. The table lists 200,000 to 250,000 distinct CDR3 sequences, less than 35% of them singletons. Material: a blood sample, obtained at baseline and on day 111 from a kidney transplant recipient. Every receptor here comes from a male patient in his 30s who had COVID-19 and was a kidney transplant recipient. T cells may partly derive from the graft donor.

Many counts were recorded for this clonotype. The chain joins TRBV6-5 to TRBJ1-4; TRBD1 aligns across 9 bases. The V and J ends lost 10 bases and 5 bases, in that order; junction bases with no gene match: 14. CDR3 length: 16 residues. Germline V gives CDR1 MNHEY, CDR2 SVGAGI. The DNA for the CDR3 is TGTGCCACCACAGGGGGCCAAGCTGAAGGAAATGAAAAACTGTTTTTT. Translation: CATTGGQAEGNEKLFF.

For this clonotype: A much larger clone lies a single base off, so this may be a read error. This chain links TRBV7-9 with TRBJ1-2, with 9 bases aligning to TRBD1. J lost 3 bases, V lost 5 bases, and 4 bases had no gene match. From germline, CDR1 is SEHNR and CDR2 FQNEAQ (reference sequence). The CDR3 contains 14 residues. CDR3 sequence (DNA): TGTGCCAGCAGCCTACAGGGGGCCGACTATGGCTACACCTTC. Translating it yields CASSLQGADYGYTF.

In this sample, this clonotype turned up many times. The chain employs TRBV8-2 and TRBJ2-6. TRBV8-2 counts as a pseudogene. This CDR3 has 17 amino acids. CDR3 bases: TGTGGCACACCTGCGAGGATAACACAAATTCGGGCCAACGTCCTGACTTTC. Translating gives CGTPARITQIRANVLTF.

DNA of the CDR3: TGTGCCAGCAGTTTGTTATTCAGGGGGCGGGTAACTGAAGCTTTCTTT. Protein: CASSLLFRGRVTEAFF. This chain links TRBV27 with TRBJ1-1; 8 bases agree with TRBD1. Germline V lookup: CDR1 MNHEY, CDR2 SMNVEV (reference sequence). The CDR3 is 16 amino acids. V dropped 3 bases and J dropped 5; count of bases not matched to a gene: 11.

This clonotype was detected many times. V is TRBV6-1 and J is TRBJ1-2; unclear D gene. This CDR3 has 14 residues. V was clipped by 0 bases and J by 5 bases, with 10 bases between them. Germline loops: CDR1 MNHNS, CDR2 SASEGT. The CDR3 loop is CASSEALESYGYTF. CDR3 in DNA: TGTGCCAGCAGTGAAGCCCTGGAAAGTTATGGCTACACCTTC.

The J gene is TRBJ2-3, the V gene TRBV2; D is possibly TRBD1 or TRBD2 (5 bases each). The germline V gene has CDR1 SNHLY and CDR2 FYNNEI. V lost 4 bases to trimming and J lost 9 bases, with 8 bases between them. This CDR3 spans 11 amino acids. The CDR3 sequence: CASSGWDTQYF. CDR3 DNA: TGTGCCAGCAGTGGTTGGGACACGCAGTATTTT. Full variable domain (outside the CDR3, taken from reference TRBV2 and TRBJ2-3): EPEVTQTPSHQVTQMGQEVILRCVPISNHLYFYWYRQILGQKVEFLVSFYNNEISEKSEIFDDQFSVERPDGSNFTLKIRSTKLEDSAMYFCASSGWDTQYFGPGTRLTVL.

The CDR3 sequence is CATSGGRGNQPQHF. CDR3 nucleotides: TGTGCCACCAGTGGAGGGAGAGGGAATCAGCCCCAGCATTTT. V and J are TRBV24-1 and TRBJ1-5; D is undetermined. The CDR3 is made up of 14 amino acids. Germline CDR1 reads KGHDR; CDR2 reads SFDVKD. The V and J ends lost 5 bases and 4 bases respectively, with 11 bases between them.

This clonotype has ten or more counts. The CDR3 protein is CASRVQGLNTEAFF. The CDR3 DNA follows: TGTGCCAGCAGGGTACAGGGGTTGAACACTGAAGCTTTCTTT. The rearrangement links TRBV6-5 to TRBJ1-1; TRBD1 agrees at 7 bases. Germline V gene sequence: CDR1 MNHEY, CDR2 SVGAGI. The CDR3 is 14 residues long. Trimming took 6 bases from V and 0 from J; bases not matched to a gene: 4.

Concerning this clonotype itself: A much larger clone differs from this one at a single base, so this may be a read error. The rearrangement joins TRBV14 to TRBJ1-4; D ambiguous. The CDR3 runs 15 residues. The V gene's germline CDR1 is SGHDN and CDR2 FVKESK. The chain's CDR3 is CASGQDHSMDEKLFF. For the CDR3, the DNA is TGTGCCAGCGGCCAAGATCACAGCATGGATGAAAAACTGTTTTTT. Together with reference TRBV14 and TRBJ1-4, the CDR3 gives the full variable domain: EAGVTQFPSHSVIEKGQTVTLRCDPISGHDNLYWYRRVMGKEIKFLLHFVKESKQDESGMPNNRFLAERTGGTYSTLKVQPAELEDSGVYFCASGQDHSMDEKLFFGSGTQLSVL.

This clonotype was counted many times. V is TRBV19 and J is TRBJ2-2; D is possibly TRBD2 (6 bases). Trimming took off 3 bases at V and 7 bases at J, with 6 bases between the two ends. Germline lookup yields CDR1 LNHDA and CDR2 SQIVND (reference sequence). This CDR3 has 12 residues. The CDR3 is CASSIGGGELFF. The CDR3 DNA follows: TGTGCCAGTAGTATCGGGGGCGGGGAGCTGTTTTTT. Full variable domain (rest looked up from reference TRBV19 and TRBJ2-2): DGGITQSPKYLFRKEGQNVTLSCEQNLNHDAMYWYRQDPGQGLRLIYYSQIVNDFQKGDIAEGYSVSREKKESFPLTVTSAQKNPTAFYLCASSIGGGELFFGEGSRLTVL.

About this clonotype itself: A much more abundant neighbour one base away suggests this may be a read error. The V and J genes are TRBV28 and TRBJ1-5; D might be TRBD1 (6 bases). Per the germline V gene, CDR1 is MDHEN and CDR2 is SYDVKM. The CDR3 consists of 15 residues. CDR3 protein: CASSIWTERNQPQHF. Here the CDR3 DNA reads TGTGCCAGCAGTATATGGACAGAGAGGAATCAGCCCCAGCATTTT.

This clonotype was recorded at least ten times. The chain has TRBV12-3 or TRBV12-4 and TRBJ1-3; 8 bases fit TRBD1. Trimming cost V 6 bases and J 2 bases; bases outside gene matches: 6. The CDR3 is 15 amino acids. The CDR3 DNA reads as TGTGCCAGCAGCCAAACAGGGGGAGCTGGAAACACCATATATTTT. Its translation: CASSQTGGAGNTIYF.

This clonotype was detected many times. The rearrangement joins TRBV21-1 to TRBJ2-3. TRBV21-1 is marked as a pseudogene. The CDR3 is 17 amino acids. The CDR3 coding sequence is TGTGCCAGCAGTTGGCAAGTAGCTACAGTCATGCAAGATACGCAGTATTTT. Its translation: CASSWQVATVMQDTQYF.

A word on this clonotype: A much larger clone is a single base away; this may be a read error. The J gene is TRBJ1-5, the V gene TRBV6-6; tentative D call: TRBD1 (5 bases). CDR3 length: 12 residues. Trimming stripped 5 bases from V and 5 bases from J, with 7 bases between. Germline V gene sequence: CDR1 MNHNY, CDR2 SVGAGI (reference sequence). CDR3 bases: TGTGCCAGCAGTGCCAGGGATCAGCCCCAGCATTTT. This codes for CASSARDQPQHF.

This clonotype was detected many times. The CDR3 here is CASSGSGTGGSRRLNTIYF. The CDR3 nucleotides read TGTGCCAGCAGTGGTTCCGGGACAGGGGGCTCAAGACGTCTAAACACCATATATTTT. The rearrangement links TRBV6-1 to TRBJ1-3; 12 bases fit TRBD1. The CDR3 covers 19 residues. The V gene end was trimmed by 4 bases and the J gene end by 6 bases; junction bases not matched to a gene: 16. CDR1 is MNHNS, CDR2 SASEGT, per germline.

This clonotype has at least ten counts. The CDR3 DNA follows: TGTGCCAGCAGCAATGGAATTTCAGCTCGAAAGACCTATGGCTACACCTTC. This gives the protein CASSNGISARKTYGYTF. The chain recombines TRBV7-4 with TRBJ1-2, with D hard to call. Deletions cut 5 bases from V and 4 bases from J, with 23 bases between. The germline V gene has CDR1 SGHVT and CDR2 SQSDAQ. CDR3 size: 17 residues.

The CDR3 loop reads CASSDLSTGEQFF. CDR3 bases: TGTGCCAGCAGTGACTTGAGTACCGGTGAGCAGTTCTTC. The V call is TRBV6-4, the J call TRBJ2-1, with unresolved D. Germline values: CDR1 MRHNA, CDR2 SNTAGT. Trimming removed 1 base at V and 9 bases at J, with 10 bases between. There are 13 residues in the CDR3.

Comment on this clonotype: A read error may be the cause here, since a much bigger clone is one base away. The rearrangement links TRBV10-3 to TRBJ2-4; D may correspond to TRBD1 or TRBD2 (5 bases each). Germline CDR1 ENHRY, CDR2 SYGVKD. This CDR3 spans 14 amino acids. The DNA for the CDR3 is TGTGCCATCAGTGAATCCGGGACGGAGAATGAGCAGCTCTTC. Its protein is CAISESGTENEQLF.

This clonotype has a count of ten or more. This sequence joins TRBV3-1 and TRBJ1-1; no reliable D call. CDR3 size: 17 residues. Looked up from germline, CDR1 is LGHDT and CDR2 is YNNKEL (reference sequence). V was trimmed by 4 bases and J by 4 bases, leaving 22 bases between them. CDR3 in amino acids: CASSRLSPISIRTEAFF. CDR3 nucleotides: TGTGCCAGCAGCCGCCTCAGTCCCATTTCAATTCGCACTGAAGCTTTCTTT. The entire variable domain, with the rest obtained from reference TRBV3-1 and TRBJ1-1, is as follows: DTAVSQTPKYLVTQMGNDKSIKCEQNLGHDTMYWYKQDSKKFLKIMFSYNNKELIINETVPNRFSPKSPDKAHLNLHINSLELGDSAVYFCASSRLSPISIRTEAFFGQGTRLTVV.

In regard to this clonotype: Given a far larger clone just one base away, this is likely a sequencing read error. This chain joins TRBV5-6 and TRBJ2-1; possible D gene TRBD2, 5 bases. Trimming took 3 bases from V and 7 from J, leaving 8 bases between them. This CDR3 spans 12 amino acids. Germline V gene lookup returns CDR1 SGHDT and CDR2 YYEEEE. CDR3 DNA sequence: TGTGCCAGCAGCTCGAGAGGGAATGAGCAGTTCTTC. The encoded protein is CASSSRGNEQFF.

As to this clonotype: This may be a read error: a much more frequent sequence differs by one nucleotide. The chain links TRBV12-3 or TRBV12-4 to TRBJ1-3; D may be TRBD1 (5 bases). The ends were cut back, 6 bases at V and 2 bases at J, with 20 bases in the middle. The CDR3 contains 17 residues. CDR3 residues: CASRVLLGGTAGNTIYF. CDR3 nucleotide sequence: TGTGCCAGCAGAGTACTCTTGGGAGGGACCGCTGGAAACACCATATATTTT.

V is TRBV21-1 and J is TRBJ2-3. TRBV21-1 is reported as a pseudogene. The CDR3 covers 17 residues. Here the CDR3 DNA reads TGTACCAGCAGTGATAGCTTAGCTACAGTCATGCAAGATACGCAGTATTTT. Translating it yields CTSSDSLATVMQDTQYF.

In this sample, this clonotype turned up many times. This sequence joins TRBV4-3 and TRBJ1-1; D not resolved. Germline CDR1 LGHNA, CDR2 YSLEER. Trimming took off 1 base at V and 8 bases at J, with 14 bases between the two ends. The CDR3 runs 14 residues. As DNA, the CDR3 is TGCGCCAGCAGCCAAGGCGGGTCTATGGGGGAAGCTTTCTTT. It translates to CASSQGGSMGEAFF.

Notes on this clonotype: A much larger clone lies a single base off, so this may be a read error. V and J are TRBV27 and TRBJ1-6, with D tentatively TRBD1 (5 bases). V lost 6 bases and J 0 bases, leaving 12 bases between the germline ends. Germline CDR1 is MNHEY and CDR2 is SMNVEV (reference sequence). The CDR3 is made up of 16 amino acids. Written as DNA, the CDR3 is TGTGCCAGCAGACCGACAGATAGCTCCTATAATTCACCCCTCCACTTT. Translating it yields CASRPTDSSYNSPLHF.

As for this clonotype: This is likely a read error, given that the CDR3 carries no conserved phenylalanine or tryptophan at its end. Because the CDR3's place on the DNA is in doubt, the DNA is left out and the CDR3 is given as listed by TCRdb. The chain uses TRBV12-5 and TRBJ1-1; the D segment call TRBD1 is taken from the table without a DNA check. The CDR3 region is 18 residues in length, termini included. Germline-derived CDR1 and CDR2 are LGHNT and FRNRAP. The CDR3 loop reads CASGLVMSGQRMNTEALI.